This T cell receptor beta chain was recorded in a study of radiation and T cells in renal cell carcinoma. Study-wide background: Nephrectomy followed 15 Gy stereotactic body radiation by 4 weeks. Study-wide results and caveats: Top tumor clonotypes rose in blood 2 weeks post-radiation, then contracted. No pretreatment tumor biopsies were available for baseline clonotypes.

Germline V gives CDR1 LNHDA, CDR2 SQIVND (reference sequence). Trimming pared 7 bases from V and 0 bases from J, leaving 10 bases between. This CDR3 is built from 14 residues. The time point is: baseline pretreatment blood. Treatment given: 15 Gy SBRT to primary tumor, nephrectomy 4 weeks later. This renal cell carcinoma was of the clear cell type. As concerns this clone: Its antigen is unidentified.

The table came from immunoSEQ multiplex PCR; TCRdb's copy has only in-frame clones and leaves some out. This sample has approximately 90,000 clones, with less than 90% found just once. Specimen: blood, collected from a patient whose treatment included radiotherapy and nephrectomy. The chain employs TRBV19 and TRBJ1-3, with a weak D call TRBD1 (6 bases). The sequence was obtained from a man in his fifties with renal cell carcinoma. CDR3 coding DNA: TGTGCCAGTAAACAGGGCCACTCTGGAAACACCATATATTTT. Amino acids: CASKQGHSGNTIYF.